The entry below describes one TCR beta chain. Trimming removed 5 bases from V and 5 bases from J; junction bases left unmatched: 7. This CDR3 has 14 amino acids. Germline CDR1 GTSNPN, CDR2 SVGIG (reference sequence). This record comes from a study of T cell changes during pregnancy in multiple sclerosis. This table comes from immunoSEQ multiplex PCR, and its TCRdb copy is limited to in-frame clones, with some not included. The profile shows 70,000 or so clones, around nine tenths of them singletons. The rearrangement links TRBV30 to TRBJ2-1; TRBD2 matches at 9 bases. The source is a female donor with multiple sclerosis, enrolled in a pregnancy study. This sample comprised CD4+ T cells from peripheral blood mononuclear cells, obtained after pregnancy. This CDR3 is CAWQGTSRHNEQFF. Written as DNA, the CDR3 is TGTGCCTGGCAGGGGACTAGCAGACACAATGAGCAGTTCTTC.